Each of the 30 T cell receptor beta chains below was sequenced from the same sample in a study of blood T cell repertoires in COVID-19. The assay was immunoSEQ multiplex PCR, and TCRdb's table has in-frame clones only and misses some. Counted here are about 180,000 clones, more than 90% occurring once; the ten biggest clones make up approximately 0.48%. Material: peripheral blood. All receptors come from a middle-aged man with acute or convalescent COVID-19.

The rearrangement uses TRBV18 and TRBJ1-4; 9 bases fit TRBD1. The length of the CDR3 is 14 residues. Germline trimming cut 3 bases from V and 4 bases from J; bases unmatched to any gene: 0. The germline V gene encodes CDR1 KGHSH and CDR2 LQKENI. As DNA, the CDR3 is TGTGCCAGCTCACCGGACAGGGGTAATGAAAAACTGTTTTTT. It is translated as CASSPDRGNEKLFF.

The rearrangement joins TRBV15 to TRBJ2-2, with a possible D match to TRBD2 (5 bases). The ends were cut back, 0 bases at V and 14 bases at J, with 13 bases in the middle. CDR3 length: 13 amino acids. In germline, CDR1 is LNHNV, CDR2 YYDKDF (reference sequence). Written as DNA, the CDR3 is TGTGCCACCAGCAGAGATCCCACGGGGTCACTGTTTTTT. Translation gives CATSRDPTGSLFF. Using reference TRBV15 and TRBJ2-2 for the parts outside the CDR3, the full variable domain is DAMVIQNPRYQVTQFGKPVTLSCSQTLNHNVMYWYQQKSSQAPKLLFHYYDKDFNNEADTPDNFQSRRPNTSFCFLDIRSPGLGDTAMYLCATSRDPTGSLFFGEGSRLTVL.

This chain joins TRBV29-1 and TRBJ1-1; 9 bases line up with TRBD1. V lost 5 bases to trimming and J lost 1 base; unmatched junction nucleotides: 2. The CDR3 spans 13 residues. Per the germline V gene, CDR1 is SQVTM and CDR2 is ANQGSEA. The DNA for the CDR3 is TGCAGCGTTCGACAGGGGGAGAACACTGAAGCTTTCTTT. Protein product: CSVRQGENTEAFF.

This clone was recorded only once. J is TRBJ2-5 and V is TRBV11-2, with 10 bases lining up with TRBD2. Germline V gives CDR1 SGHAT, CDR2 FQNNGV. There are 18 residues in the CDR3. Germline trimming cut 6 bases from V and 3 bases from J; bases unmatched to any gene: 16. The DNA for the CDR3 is TGTGCCAGCAGACCTCGGGGAGCGGGGGGGCCGGCTGAAGAGACCCAGTACTTC. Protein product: CASRPRGAGGPAEETQYF.

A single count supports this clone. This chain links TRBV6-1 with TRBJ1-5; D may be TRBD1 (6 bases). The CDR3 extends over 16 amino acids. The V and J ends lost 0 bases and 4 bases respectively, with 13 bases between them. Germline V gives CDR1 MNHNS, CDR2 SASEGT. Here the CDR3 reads CASSEALGTTNQPQHF. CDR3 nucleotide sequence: TGTGCCAGCAGTGAAGCGTTAGGGACAACTAATCAGCCCCAGCATTTT.

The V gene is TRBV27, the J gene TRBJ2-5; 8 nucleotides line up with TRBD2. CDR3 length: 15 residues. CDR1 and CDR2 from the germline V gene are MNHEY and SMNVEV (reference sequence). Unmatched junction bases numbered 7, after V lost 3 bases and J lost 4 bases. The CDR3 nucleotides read TGTGCCAGCAGTTTGAATGTCGGGGGGGCAGAGACCCAGTACTTC. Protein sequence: CASSLNVGGAETQYF.

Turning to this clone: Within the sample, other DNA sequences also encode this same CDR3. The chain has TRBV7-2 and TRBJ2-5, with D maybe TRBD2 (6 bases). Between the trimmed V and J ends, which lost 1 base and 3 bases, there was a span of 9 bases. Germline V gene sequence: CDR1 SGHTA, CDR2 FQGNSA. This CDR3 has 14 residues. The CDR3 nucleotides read TGTGCCAGCAGCTTAGGTACGGGGGAAGAGACCCAGTACTTC. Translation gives CASSLGTGEETQYF. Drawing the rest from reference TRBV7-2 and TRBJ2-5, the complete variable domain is GAGVSQSPSNKVTEKGKDVELRCDPISGHTALYWYRQSLGQGLEFLIYFQGNSAPDKSGLPSDRFSAERTGGSVSTLTIQRTQQEDSAVYLCASSLGTGEETQYFGPGTRLLVL.

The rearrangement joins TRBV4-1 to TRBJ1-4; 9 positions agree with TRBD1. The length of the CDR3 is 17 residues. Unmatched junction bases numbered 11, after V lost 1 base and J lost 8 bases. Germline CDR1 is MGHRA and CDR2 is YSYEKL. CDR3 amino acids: CASSQVLRDRVGEKLFF. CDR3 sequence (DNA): TGCGCCAGCAGCCAAGTTCTCCGGGACAGGGTAGGAGAAAAACTGTTTTTT.

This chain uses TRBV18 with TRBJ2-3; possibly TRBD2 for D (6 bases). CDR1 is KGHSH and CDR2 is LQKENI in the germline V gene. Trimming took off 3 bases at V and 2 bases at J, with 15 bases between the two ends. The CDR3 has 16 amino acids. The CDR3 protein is CASSPSVGTHTDTQYF. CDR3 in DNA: TGTGCCAGCTCACCTTCCGTTGGGACTCACACAGATACGCAGTATTTT. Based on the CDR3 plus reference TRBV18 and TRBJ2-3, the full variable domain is NAGVMQNPRHLVRRRGQEARLRCSPMKGHSHVYWYRQLPEEGLKFMVYLQKENIIDESGMPKERFSAEFPKEGPSILRIQQVVRGDSAAYFCASSPSVGTHTDTQYFGPGTRLTVL.

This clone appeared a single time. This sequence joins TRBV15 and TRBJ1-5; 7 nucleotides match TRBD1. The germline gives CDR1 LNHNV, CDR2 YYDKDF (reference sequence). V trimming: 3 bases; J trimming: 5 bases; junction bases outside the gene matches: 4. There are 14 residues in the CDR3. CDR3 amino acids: CATSSRTGHQPQHF. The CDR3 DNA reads TGTGCCACCAGCAGCCGGACAGGTCATCAGCCCCAGCATTTT.

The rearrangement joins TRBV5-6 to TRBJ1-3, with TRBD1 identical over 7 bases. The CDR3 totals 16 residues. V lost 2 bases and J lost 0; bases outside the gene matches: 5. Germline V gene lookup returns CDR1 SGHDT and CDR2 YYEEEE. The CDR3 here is CASSFRGTTSGNTIYF. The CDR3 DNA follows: TGTGCCAGCAGCTTCAGGGGGACCACCTCTGGAAACACCATATATTTT.

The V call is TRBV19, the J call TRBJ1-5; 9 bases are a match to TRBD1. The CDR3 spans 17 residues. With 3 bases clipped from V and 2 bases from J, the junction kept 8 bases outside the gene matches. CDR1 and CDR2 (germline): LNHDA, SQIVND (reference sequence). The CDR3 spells CASSMARTGVGNQPQHF. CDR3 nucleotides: TGTGCCAGTAGTATGGCCCGGACAGGGGTAGGCAATCAGCCCCAGCATTTT.

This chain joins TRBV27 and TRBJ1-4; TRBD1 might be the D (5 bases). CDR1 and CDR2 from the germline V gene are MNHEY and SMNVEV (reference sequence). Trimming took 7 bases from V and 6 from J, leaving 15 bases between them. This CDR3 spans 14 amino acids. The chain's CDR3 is CASKYQGGDEKLFF. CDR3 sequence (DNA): TGTGCCAGCAAATACCAGGGTGGCGATGAAAAACTGTTTTTT.

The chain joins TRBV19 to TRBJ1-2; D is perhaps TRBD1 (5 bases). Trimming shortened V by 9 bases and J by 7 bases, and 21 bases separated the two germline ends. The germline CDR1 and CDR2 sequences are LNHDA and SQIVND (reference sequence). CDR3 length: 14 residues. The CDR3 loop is CASASGDESFGYTF. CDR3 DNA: TGTGCCAGCGCCTCGGGGGACGAGTCCTTTGGCTACACCTTC. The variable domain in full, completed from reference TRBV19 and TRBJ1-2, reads DGGITQSPKYLFRKEGQNVTLSCEQNLNHDAMYWYRQDPGQGLRLIYYSQIVNDFQKGDIAEGYSVSREKKESFPLTVTSAQKNPTAFYLCASASGDESFGYTFGSGTRLTVV.

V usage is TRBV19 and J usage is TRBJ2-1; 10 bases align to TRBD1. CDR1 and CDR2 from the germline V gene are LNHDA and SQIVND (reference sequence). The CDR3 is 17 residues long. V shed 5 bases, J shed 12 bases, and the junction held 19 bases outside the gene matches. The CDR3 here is CASSPRKGQGHYLTQFF. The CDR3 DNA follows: TGTGCCAGTAGTCCGAGAAAGGGACAGGGGCACTACCTGACGCAGTTCTTC.

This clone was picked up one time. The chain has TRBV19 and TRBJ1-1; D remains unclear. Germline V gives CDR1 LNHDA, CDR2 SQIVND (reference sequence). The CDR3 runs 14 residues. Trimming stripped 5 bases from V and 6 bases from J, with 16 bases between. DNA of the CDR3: TGTGCCAGTAGTTTCCCGTGGAGTGAGTCTGAAGCTTTCTTT. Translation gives CASSFPWSESEAFF.

The CDR3 sequence is CASSQGANSPLHF. DNA for the CDR3: TGTGCCAGCAGTCAGGGGGCTAATTCACCCCTCCACTTT. V gene TRBV2 combines with J gene TRBJ1-6; TRBD1 aligns across 8 bases. The CDR3 covers 13 residues. Germline-derived CDR1 and CDR2 are SNHLY and FYNNEI. Losses at the gene ends were 5 bases for V and 6 bases for J; bases not matched to a gene: 0.

CDR3 sequence: CATSGRDSETQYF. The CDR3 nucleotides are TGTGCCACCAGTGGTCGGGATTCAGAGACCCAGTACTTC. The V call is TRBV24-1, the J call TRBJ2-5; D may be TRBD2 (5 bases). This CDR3 has 13 residues. Germline lookup yields CDR1 KGHDR and CDR2 SFDVKD. The ends were cut back, 5 bases at V and 4 bases at J, with 10 bases in the middle.

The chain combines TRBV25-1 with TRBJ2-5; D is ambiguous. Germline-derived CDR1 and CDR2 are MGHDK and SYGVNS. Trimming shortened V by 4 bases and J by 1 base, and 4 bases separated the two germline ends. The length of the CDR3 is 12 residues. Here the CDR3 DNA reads TGTGCCAGCAGTGCATCCCAAGAGACCCAGTACTTC. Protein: CASSASQETQYF.

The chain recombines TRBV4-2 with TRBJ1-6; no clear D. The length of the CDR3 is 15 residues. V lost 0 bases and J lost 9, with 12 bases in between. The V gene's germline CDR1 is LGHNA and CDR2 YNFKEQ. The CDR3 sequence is CASSQESSMVSPLHF. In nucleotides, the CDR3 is TGTGCCAGCAGCCAAGAATCCAGTATGGTTTCACCCCTCCACTTT.

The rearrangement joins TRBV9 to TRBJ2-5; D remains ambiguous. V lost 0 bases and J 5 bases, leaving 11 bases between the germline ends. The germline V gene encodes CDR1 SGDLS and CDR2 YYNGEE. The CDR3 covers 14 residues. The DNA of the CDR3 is TGTGCCAGCAGCGTAGGTACCAAAGCGGAGACCCAGTACTTC. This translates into CASSVGTKAETQYF.

CDR3 amino acids: CASSFGQVLANQPQHF. For the CDR3, the DNA is TGTGCCAGCAGCTTCGGACAGGTCCTAGCAAATCAGCCCCAGCATTTT. V usage is TRBV5-5 and J usage is TRBJ1-5; 7 nucleotides line up with TRBD1. The ends lost 2 bases at V and 4 bases at J; junction bases unmatched: 9. Looked up from germline, CDR1 is SGHKS and CDR2 is YYEKEE (reference sequence). The CDR3 length is 16 residues. Together with reference TRBV5-5 and TRBJ1-5, the CDR3 gives the full variable domain: DAGVTQSPTHLIKTRGQQVTLRCSPISGHKSVSWYQQVLGQGPQFIFQYYEKEERGRGNFPDRFSARQFPNYSSELNVNALLLGDSALYLCASSFGQVLANQPQHFGDGTRLSIL.

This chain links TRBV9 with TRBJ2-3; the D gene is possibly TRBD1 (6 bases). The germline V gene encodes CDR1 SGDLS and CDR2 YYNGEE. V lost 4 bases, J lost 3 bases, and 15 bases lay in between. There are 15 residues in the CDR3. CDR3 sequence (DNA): TGTGCCAGCAGCTTCCGAGGGGGTGGGACAGATACGCAGTATTTT. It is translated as CASSFRGGGTDTQYF.

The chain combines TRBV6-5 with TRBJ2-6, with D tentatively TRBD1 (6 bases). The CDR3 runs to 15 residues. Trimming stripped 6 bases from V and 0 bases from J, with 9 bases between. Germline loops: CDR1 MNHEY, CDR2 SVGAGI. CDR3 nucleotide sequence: TGTGCCAGCAGGGACAGACCCTCTGGGGCCAACGTCCTGACTTTC. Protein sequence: CASRDRPSGANVLTF.

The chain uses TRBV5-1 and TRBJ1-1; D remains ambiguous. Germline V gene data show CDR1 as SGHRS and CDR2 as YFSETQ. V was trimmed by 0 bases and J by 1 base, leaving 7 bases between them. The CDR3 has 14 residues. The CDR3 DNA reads TGCGCCAGCAGCTTGGACGGAGGGAACACTGAAGCTTTCTTT. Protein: CASSLDGGNTEAFF.

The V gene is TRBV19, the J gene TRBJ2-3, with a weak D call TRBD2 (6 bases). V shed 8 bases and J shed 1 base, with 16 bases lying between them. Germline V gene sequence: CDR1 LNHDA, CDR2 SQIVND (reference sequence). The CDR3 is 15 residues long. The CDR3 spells CASANPGEGTDTQYF. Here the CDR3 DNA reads TGTGCCAGTGCTAACCCGGGGGAGGGCACAGATACGCAGTATTTT.

In DNA, the CDR3 is TGTGCCAGCAGCACACGACAGAAACAGCCCCAGCATTTT. Protein product: CASSTRQKQPQHF. The chain combines TRBV7-2 with TRBJ1-5, with D perhaps matching TRBD1 (5 bases). The CDR3 runs to 13 residues. Germline CDR1 reads SGHTA; CDR2 reads FQGNSA. The germline V and J ends were trimmed by 5 bases and 7 bases, with 12 bases remaining between them.

The CDR3 nucleotides read TGTGCCAGCAGCTTTGGGACAATCAGCACTGAAGCTTTCTTT. Residues: CASSFGTISTEAFF. V gene TRBV5-4 combines with J gene TRBJ1-1, with D tentatively TRBD1 (6 bases). The germline V gene encodes CDR1 SGHNT and CDR2 YYREEE (reference sequence). V was cut by 2 bases and J by 4 bases, with 12 bases left in between. This CDR3 has 14 amino acids.

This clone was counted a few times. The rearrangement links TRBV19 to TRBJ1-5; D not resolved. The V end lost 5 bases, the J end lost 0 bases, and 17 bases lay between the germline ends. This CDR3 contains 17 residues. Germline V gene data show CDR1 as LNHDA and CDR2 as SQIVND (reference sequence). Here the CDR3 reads CASSRVHTPNSNQPQHF. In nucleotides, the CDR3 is TGTGCCAGTAGTCGGGTCCACACGCCGAATAGCAATCAGCCCCAGCATTTT.

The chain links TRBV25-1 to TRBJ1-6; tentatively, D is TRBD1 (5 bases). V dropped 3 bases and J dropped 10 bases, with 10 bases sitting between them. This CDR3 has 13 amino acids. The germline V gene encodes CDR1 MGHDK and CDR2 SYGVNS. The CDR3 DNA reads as TGTGCCAGCAGTGACCCACGGGGGTCACCCCTCCACTTT. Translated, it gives CASSDPRGSPLHF.